These 23 T cell receptor beta chains came from one sample sequenced in a study of T cells in Graves' hyperthyroidism and ophthalmopathy. Regions amplified from RNA transcripts were the TCR beta CDR3 regions. During a first-round RT-PCR of the TCR CDR3, the HTBI primer set was used. TCRdb re-analysed the multiplex PCR reads in MiXCR, keeping a single row per CDR3 protein. The table includes about 590,000 distinct CDR3 sequences, over 12% detected once. Sequenced material: blood. The receptors shown here come from a woman aged 18-30 years with Graves' ophthalmopathy.

In its sample, this clonotype was seen many times. Here the CDR3 reads CASSLDPGREYRPRYNEQFF. CDR3 nucleotide sequence: TGTGCCAGCAGCTTAGATCCTGGGCGGGAGTATCGTCCCCGTTACAATGAGCAGTTCTTC. The chain employs TRBV11-2 and TRBJ2-1, with 7 bases identical to TRBD2. The CDR3 length is 20 residues. Germline-derived CDR1 and CDR2 are SGHAT and FQNNGV. Germline trimming cut 0 bases from V and 4 bases from J; bases unmatched to any gene: 18.

The sample holds a few counts of this clonotype. The chain is built from TRBV27 and TRBJ2-7; D call uncertain. The germline CDR1 and CDR2 sequences are MNHEY and SMNVEV (reference sequence). This CDR3 comprises 12 residues. Trimming pared 11 bases from V and 0 bases from J, leaving 11 bases between. CDR3 sequence reads: CAVGGSSYEQYF. The CDR3, as DNA: TGTGCCGTAGGCGGTAGCTCCTACGAGCAGTACTTC.

This clonotype came up many times. The chain uses TRBV2 and TRBJ2-2, with 8 bases lining up with TRBD1. V gave up 4 bases and J gave up 5 bases; unmatched junction bases: 3. The CDR3 totals 14 residues. Germline V gene sequence: CDR1 SNHLY, CDR2 FYNNEI. Here the CDR3 DNA reads TGTGCCAGCAGTGGACAGGGGTGGACCGGGGAGCTGTTTTTT. It specifies CASSGQGWTGELFF.

This clonotype appeared once. This sequence joins TRBV2 and TRBJ1-6; no reliable D call. Germline-derived CDR1 and CDR2 are SNHLY and FYNNEI. CDR3 length equals 15 residues. Trimming cost V 6 bases and J 7 bases, with 16 bases left between them. CDR3 sequence: CASSQRTAENSPLHF. DNA of the CDR3: TGTGCCAGCAGCCAGAGGACGGCAGAGAATTCACCCCTCCACTTT.

This clonotype was observed a few times. The chain has TRBV2 and TRBJ1-3; a possible D gene is TRBD1 (6 bases). V was clipped by 8 bases and J by 2 bases, with 19 bases between them. The CDR3 loop spans 16 amino acids. Germline assignment: CDR1 SNHLY and CDR2 FYNNEI. The CDR3 coding sequence is TGTGCCAGCCATCAACAGGGCCAAGGACCTGGAAACACCATATATTTT. This translates into CASHQQGQGPGNTIYF. Combining the CDR3 with reference TRBV2 and TRBJ1-3 gives the whole variable domain EPEVTQTPSHQVTQMGQEVILRCVPISNHLYFYWYRQILGQKVEFLVSFYNNEISEKSEIFDDQFSVERPDGSNFTLKIRSTKLEDSAMYFCASHQQGQGPGNTIYFGEGSWLTVV.

The rearrangement joins TRBV19 to TRBJ2-3, with TRBD2 as a possible D gene (5 bases). There are 15 residues in the CDR3. Trimming removed 6 bases from V and 2 bases from J, with 15 bases in between. Germline lookup yields CDR1 LNHDA and CDR2 SQIVND (reference sequence). Written as DNA, the CDR3 is TGTGCCAGTAGAGGAGCGGCGGAAACCACAGATACGCAGTATTTT. This gives the protein CASRGAAETTDTQYF.

This chain uses TRBV5-6 with TRBJ2-2, with 9 positions matching TRBD1. V trimming: 5 bases; J trimming: 1 base; junction bases outside the gene matches: 6. CDR1 and CDR2 (germline): SGHDT, YYEEEE. This CDR3 is 16 amino acids long. This CDR3 is CASRHRGLVNTGELFF. The DNA for the CDR3 is TGTGCCAGCAGGCACAGGGGGCTGGTGAACACCGGGGAGCTGTTTTTT.

The gene calls are TRBV7-3 and TRBJ2-2, with D perhaps matching TRBD1 (6 bases). The CDR3 contains 18 residues. Germline V CDR1 and CDR2: SGHTA, FQGTGA. V lost 1 base to trimming and J lost 4 bases, with 19 bases between them. CDR3 in amino acids: CASSLKARGNYLTGELFF. Written as DNA, the CDR3 is TGTGCCAGCAGCTTAAAGGCCAGGGGTAACTACCTCACCGGGGAGCTGTTTTTT.

This clonotype occurred many times. The J gene is TRBJ2-3, the V gene TRBV27; perhaps TRBD1 as D (5 bases). V was cut by 5 bases and J by 0 bases, with 9 bases left in between. CDR3 length: 14 residues. Looked up from germline, CDR1 is MNHEY and CDR2 is SMNVEV (reference sequence). For the CDR3, the DNA is TGTGCCAGCAGTCCAGGGTCTAGCACAGATACGCAGTATTTT. It yields the protein CASSPGSSTDTQYF.

J is TRBJ1-2 and V is TRBV24-1; 7 nucleotides align to TRBD1. Germline values: CDR1 KGHDR, CDR2 SFDVKD. J gave up 10 bases and V 4 bases, and 8 bases lay outside the gene matches. The CDR3 is made up of 13 amino acids. CDR3 nucleotide sequence: TGTGCCACCAGTGACCGCGACAGGGTTATCTACACCTTC. It is translated as CATSDRDRVIYTF.

This clonotype was observed a single time. The rearrangement uses TRBV7-6 and TRBJ1-2; D is perhaps TRBD1 (6 bases). The CDR3 is 13 amino acids. Trimming cost V 8 bases and J 6 bases, with 16 bases left between them. CDR1 is SGHVS, CDR2 FNYEAQ, per germline. CDR3 sequence reads: CASGLPGGHGYTF. The CDR3 DNA is TGTGCCAGCGGATTGCCTGGGGGCCATGGCTACACCTTC.

There are many counts of this clonotype. This chain joins TRBV12-3 or TRBV12-4 and TRBJ2-7, with 13 bases matching TRBD2. The V segment lost 4 bases and the J segment 4 bases; nucleotides outside the gene matches: 7. The CDR3 totals 16 residues. The chain's CDR3 is CASSSEGLAGVYEQYF. As DNA, the CDR3 is TGTGCCAGCAGTTCCGAAGGACTAGCGGGAGTTTACGAGCAGTACTTC.

This clonotype was counted between two and nine times. The V call is TRBV27, the J call TRBJ1-2, with 9 bases lining up with TRBD1. The CDR3 is 14 amino acids. CDR1 MNHEY and CDR2 SMNVEV come from the germline V gene (reference sequence). V dropped 4 bases and J dropped 3; count of bases not matched to a gene: 3. CDR3 region: CASSWDRADYGYTF. The CDR3 DNA follows: TGTGCCAGCAGTTGGGACAGGGCTGACTATGGCTACACCTTC.

The chain has TRBV7-2 and TRBJ1-5; 11 nucleotides agree with TRBD1. With V trimmed by 5 bases and J by 2 bases, 8 bases remained unmatched. CDR3 length: 17 residues. Germline V gene sequence: CDR1 SGHTA, CDR2 FQGNSA. CDR3 sequence (DNA): TGTGCCAGCAGCCTGGGACAGGGGGGGAGTGGCAATCAGCCCCAGCATTTT. The encoded protein is CASSLGQGGSGNQPQHF. Supplemented by reference TRBV7-2 and TRBJ1-5, the full variable domain reads GAGVSQSPSNKVTEKGKDVELRCDPISGHTALYWYRQSLGQGLEFLIYFQGNSAPDKSGLPSDRFSAERTGGSVSTLTIQRTQQEDSAVYLCASSLGQGGSGNQPQHFGDGTRLSIL.

At least ten counts were recorded for this clonotype. A much larger clonotype is one base distant, so this may be a read error. The rearrangement joins TRBV2 to TRBJ2-2; 8 bases fit TRBD2. Germline V gene data show CDR1 as SNHLY and CDR2 as FYNNEI. CDR3 length equals 15 residues. The CDR3 loop reads CASSLSGRRTGKLFF. In DNA form, the CDR3 reads TGTGCCAGCAGTCTGAGCGGGAGACGAACCGGGAAGCTGTTTTTT. The variable domain in full, with the rest retrieved from reference TRBV2 and TRBJ2-2, is EPEVTQTPSHQVTQMGQEVILRCVPISNHLYFYWYRQILGQKVEFLVSFYNNEISEKSEIFDDQFSVERPDGSNFTLKIRSTKLEDSAMYFCASSLSGRRTGKLFFGEGSRLTVL.

This clonotype was recorded many times. This chain connects TRBV7-2 to TRBJ1-6; TRBD1 might be the D (6 bases). Germline lookup yields CDR1 SGHTA and CDR2 FQGNSA. V lost 5 bases and J 6 bases, leaving 14 bases between the germline ends. The CDR3 is made up of 15 amino acids. The CDR3: CASSPRGPFNSPLHF. CDR3 nucleotides: TGTGCCAGCAGCCCCCGGGGGCCTTTTAATTCACCCCTCCACTTT. The full variable domain, in which reference TRBV7-2 and TRBJ1-6 provide the parts outside the CDR3, is GAGVSQSPSNKVTEKGKDVELRCDPISGHTALYWYRQSLGQGLEFLIYFQGNSAPDKSGLPSDRFSAERTGGSVSTLTIQRTQQEDSAVYLCASSPRGPFNSPLHFGNGTRLTVT.

The chain employs TRBV30 and TRBJ2-7; 15 bases are shared with TRBD2. The CDR3 extends over 15 amino acids. Trimming cost V 4 bases and J 4 bases; bases outside gene matches: 5. The V gene's germline CDR1 is GTSNPN and CDR2 SVGIG (reference sequence). The CDR3 loop reads CAWKTGLAGGYEQYF. As DNA, the CDR3 is TGTGCCTGGAAGACGGGACTAGCGGGAGGTTACGAGCAGTACTTC.

This clonotype was seen ten or more times. The genes are TRBV10-3 and TRBJ2-1; 9 nucleotides line up with TRBD2. Germline loops: CDR1 ENHRY, CDR2 SYGVKD. V lost 2 bases and J lost 7; bases outside the gene matches: 6. The CDR3 spans 15 residues. CDR3 sequence (DNA): TGTGCCATCAGTGAGCAAGCTAGCGGGATAAATGAGCAGTTCTTC. It translates to CAISEQASGINEQFF.

The chain links TRBV14 to TRBJ1-5; TRBD1 is a possible D gene (5 bases). Per germline, CDR1 SGHDN and CDR2 FVKESK. Trimming pared 1 base from V and 7 bases from J, leaving 14 bases between. CDR3 length: 15 amino acids. CDR3 protein: CASSQGLGTGQPQHF. DNA for the CDR3: TGTGCCAGCAGCCAAGGTTTAGGGACTGGACAGCCCCAGCATTTT.

This clonotype showed up just a few times. This sequence joins TRBV6-6 and TRBJ2-3; 14 bases match TRBD2. The germline V gene has CDR1 MNHNY and CDR2 SVGAGI (reference sequence). V lost 2 bases, J lost 4 bases, and 11 bases stayed unmatched. CDR3 size: 19 residues. In DNA form, the CDR3 reads TGTGCCAGCAGTTACGGCCCCATGACTAGCGGGAGGGCCGCAGATACGCAGTATTTT. Translated: CASSYGPMTSGRAADTQYF.

The chain employs TRBV19 and TRBJ1-1, with a weak D call TRBD1 (5 bases). V lost 0 bases and J 9 bases, leaving 14 bases between the germline ends. The length of the CDR3 is 14 residues. Germline loops: CDR1 LNHDA, CDR2 SQIVND (reference sequence). CDR3 in DNA: TGTGCCAGTAGTATAGATAACCCAGGGAATCAAGCTTTCTTT. This codes for CASSIDNPGNQAFF.

Note on this clonotype: One base away lies a much larger clone, so this may be a sequencing read error. The rearrangement uses TRBV30 and TRBJ1-2; D ambiguous. V gave up 5 bases and J gave up 4 bases, with 14 bases separating them. This CDR3 has 13 residues. Germline V gives CDR1 GTSNPN, CDR2 SVGIG (reference sequence). DNA for the CDR3: TGTGCCTGGGGTGCCGACAAGGGCTATGGCTACACCTTC. It is translated as CAWGADKGYGYTF.

About this clonotype itself: One end of the junction fails to match germline, which may point to a read error. The chain combines TRBV5-5 with TRBJ2-1, with 7 bases aligning to TRBD1. The CDR3 is 18 amino acids. Germline lookup yields CDR1 SGHKS and CDR2 YYEKEE (reference sequence). As DNA, the CDR3 is TGCGCCAGCAGCCAAGAGTCTGTAGGGACAGTCTCCTACAATGAGCAGTTCTTC. It codes for CASSQESVGTVSYNEQFF. Full variable domain (missing parts from reference TRBV5-5 and TRBJ2-1): DAGVTQSPTHLIKTRGQQVTLRCSPISGHKSVSWYQQVLGQGPQFIFQYYEKEERGRGNFPDRFSARQFPNYSSELNVNALLLGDSALYLCASSQESVGTVSYNEQFFGPGTRLTVL.